Shown below are 7 T cell receptor beta chains from a single sample sequenced in a study of identical twins (dated by TCRdb to 2016 to 2017). Receptors were amplified or captured by 5' RACE. Sequencing relied on an Illumina HiSeq 2000. The public reads were run again by TCRdb, first through fastp at Q25 and then through MiXCR, and only productive beta chains were kept. Every distinct CDR3 protein forms one entry, paired with its most common genes and DNA. Recorded for this sample are some 760,000 distinct CDR3 sequences; 15% to 20% of them occurred a single time. The ten largest clones capture 13% of the sample. These same records also appear under a second study, on T cells expressing NK-cell markers.

The specimen was PBMCs. All receptors derive from a woman under 30 in good health.

The CDR3 sequence is CSARRAGGYEQFF. The CDR3, as DNA: TGCAGTGCTAGACGCGCGGGAGGCTATGAGCAGTTCTTC. This chain uses TRBV20-1 with TRBJ2-1, with 8 bases that match TRBD2. This CDR3 is built from 13 residues. The trim removed 2 bases at V and 8 bases at J, leaving 5 bases unmatched. Germline V gene lookup returns CDR1 DFQATT and CDR2 SNEGSKA (reference sequence).

A few counts support this clonotype. This chain joins TRBV12-3 or TRBV12-4 and TRBJ1-5; unclear D gene. Trimming removed 4 bases from V and 6 bases from J, with 10 bases in between. The length of the CDR3 is 13 residues. CDR3 DNA: TGTGCCAGCAGTTCCGATCGGAGTCAGCCCCAGCATTTT. Protein sequence: CASSSDRSQPQHF.

Note on this clonotype: Its ends do not fully match the called genes, so a read error is possible. V is TRBV2 and J is TRBJ2-3; D unresolved. CDR1 SNHLY and CDR2 FYNNEI come from the germline V gene. The CDR3 consists of 13 residues. CDR3 residues: CASSTGRLDTRYF. The CDR3, as DNA: TGTGCCAGCAGTACTGGACGGCTAGATACGCGGTATTTT.

The J gene is TRBJ2-7, the V gene TRBV20-1; weak D call: TRBD2 (5 bases). Trimming took off 3 bases at V and 3 bases at J, with 6 bases between the two ends. CDR3 length equals 11 residues. Germline V gene data show CDR1 as DFQATT and CDR2 as SNEGSKA (reference sequence). This CDR3 reads CSARRDYEQYF. CDR3 sequence (DNA): TGCAGTGCTAGGAGGGACTACGAGCAGTACTTC.

This clonotype has a handful of counts. V usage is TRBV5-1 and J usage is TRBJ2-3; 12 bases fit TRBD2. Germline loops: CDR1 SGHRS, CDR2 YFSETQ. The CDR3 length is 16 residues. The ends lost 2 bases at V and 5 bases at J; junction bases unmatched: 6. The CDR3 nucleotides read TGCGCCAGCAGCTTAGGACTAGCGGGATTGTTAGATACGCAGTATTTT. Translated, it gives CASSLGLAGLLDTQYF.

The CDR3 reads CASSTTHEQYF. The CDR3, as DNA: TGTGCCAGCAGCACCACACACGAGCAGTACTTC. This chain joins TRBV11-2 and TRBJ2-7; D gene uncertain. The V gene lost 5 bases and the J gene lost 5 bases, with 7 bases spanning the gap. CDR3 size: 11 residues. Germline V gene lookup returns CDR1 SGHAT and CDR2 FQNNGV.

This sequence joins TRBV4-3 and TRBJ2-2; D gene ambiguous. The CDR3 runs 13 residues. Looked up from germline, CDR1 is LGHNA and CDR2 is YSLEER. Trimming pared 6 bases from V and 6 bases from J, leaving 11 bases between. The DNA of the CDR3 is TGCGCCAGCAGATTTTTAGGTTCCGGGGAGCTGTTTTTT. Translating gives CASRFLGSGELFF.